In its sample, the clone carrying this T cell receptor (beta chain) was seen once. Its antigen is undetermined. V lost 1 base to trimming and J lost 8 bases, with 14 bases between them. This CDR3 contains 15 residues. Per the germline V gene, CDR1 is SGHAT and CDR2 is FQNNGV. The data are from a study of immune evolution from preneoplasia to lung adenocarcinoma. Sequencing was performed with immunoSEQ multiplex PCR; in TCRdb, only in-frame clones are kept and a portion is missing. Altogether tens of thousands of clones are present, roughly 74% being singletons, with the ten largest covering about 5.8%. Study-wide points: From normal lung to invasive adenocarcinoma, top clone frequencies appeared to decrease.

The chain employs TRBV11-2 and TRBJ1-4, with D perhaps matching TRBD1 (5 bases). Sequencing was carried out using FFPE invasive lung adenocarcinoma tissue. The sequence was collected from a person aged 55 to 70 with invasive lung adenocarcinoma. Some clones in this sample may be carry-over from other donors' samples. CDR3 sequence: CASSLVSGTGEKLFF. Here the CDR3 DNA reads TGTGCCAGCAGCTTAGTTTCTGGGACTGGGGAAAAACTGTTTTTT.